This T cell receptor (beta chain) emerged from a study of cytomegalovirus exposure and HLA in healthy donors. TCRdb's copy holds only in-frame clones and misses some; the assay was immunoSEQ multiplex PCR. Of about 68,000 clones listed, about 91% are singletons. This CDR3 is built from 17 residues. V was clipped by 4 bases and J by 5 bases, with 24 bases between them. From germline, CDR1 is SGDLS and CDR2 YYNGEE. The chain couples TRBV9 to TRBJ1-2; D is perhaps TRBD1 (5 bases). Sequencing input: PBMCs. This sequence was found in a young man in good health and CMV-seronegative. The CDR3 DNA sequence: TGTGCCAGCAGCCCGACCATCGGACAAATGGTAGGGTATGGCTACACCTTC. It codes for CASSPTIGQMVGYGYTF.